This T cell receptor (beta chain) was recovered during a study of beta chain features in type 1 diabetes. Expressed TCRB transcripts were sequenced after all isolated RNA was converted to cDNA. The protocol was immunoSEQ multiplex PCR, while the TCRdb copy is restricted to in-frame clones and leaves out a portion. The sample records some 140,000 clones, approximately 9% being singletons. All of the sorted populations showed purity greater than 98%. Trimming took 5 bases from V and 1 from J, leaving 5 bases between them. The CDR3 consists of 12 residues. Germline loops: CDR1 MDHEN, CDR2 SYDVKM. Study-level results: Type 1 diabetes patients had moderately but significantly shorter TCRB CDR3s in all four CD4+ subsets. Patients with type 1 diabetes showed fewer VDJ junction insertions and more deletions.

This clone was found a few times. The antigen is not known. The sequence was obtained from a man aged 25-45 years with type 1 diabetes. Sequenced sample: central memory CD4+ T cells from blood. The chain joins TRBV28 to TRBJ1-2, with D unclear. CDR3 sequence reads: CASSPSNYGYTF. The CDR3 nucleotides read TGTGCCAGCAGTCCCAGTAACTATGGCTACACCTTC.